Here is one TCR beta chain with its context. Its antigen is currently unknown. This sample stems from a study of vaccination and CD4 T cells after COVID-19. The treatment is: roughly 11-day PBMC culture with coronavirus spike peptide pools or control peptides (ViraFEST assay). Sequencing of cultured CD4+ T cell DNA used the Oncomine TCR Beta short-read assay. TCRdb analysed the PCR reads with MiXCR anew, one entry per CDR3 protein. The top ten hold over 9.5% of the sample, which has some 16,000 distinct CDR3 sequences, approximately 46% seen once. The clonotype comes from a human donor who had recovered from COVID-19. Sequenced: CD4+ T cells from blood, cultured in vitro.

The CDR3 DNA follows: TGCGCCAGCAGCGGCATGCCGGGACAGGGGGGCACTGAAGCTTTCTTT. It specifies CASSGMPGQGGTEAFF. The V call is TRBV5-1, the J call TRBJ1-1; 11 bases are a match to TRBD1. The V gene's germline CDR1 is SGHRS and CDR2 YFSETQ. V lost 4 bases and J lost 4; bases outside the gene matches: 9. The CDR3 is made up of 16 amino acids.